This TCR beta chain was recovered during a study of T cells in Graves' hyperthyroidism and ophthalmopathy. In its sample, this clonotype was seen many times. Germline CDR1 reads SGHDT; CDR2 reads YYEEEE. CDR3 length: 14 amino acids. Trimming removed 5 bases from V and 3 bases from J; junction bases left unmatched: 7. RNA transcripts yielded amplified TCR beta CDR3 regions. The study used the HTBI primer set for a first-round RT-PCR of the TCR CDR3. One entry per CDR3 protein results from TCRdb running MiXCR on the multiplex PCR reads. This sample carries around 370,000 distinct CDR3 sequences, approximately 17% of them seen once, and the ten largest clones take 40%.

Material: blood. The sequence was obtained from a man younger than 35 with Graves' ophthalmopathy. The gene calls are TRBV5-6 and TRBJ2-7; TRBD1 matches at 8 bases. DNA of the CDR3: TGTGCCAGCAGTCGTACACAGGGGGGCTACGAGCAGTACTTC. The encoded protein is CASSRTQGGYEQYF.